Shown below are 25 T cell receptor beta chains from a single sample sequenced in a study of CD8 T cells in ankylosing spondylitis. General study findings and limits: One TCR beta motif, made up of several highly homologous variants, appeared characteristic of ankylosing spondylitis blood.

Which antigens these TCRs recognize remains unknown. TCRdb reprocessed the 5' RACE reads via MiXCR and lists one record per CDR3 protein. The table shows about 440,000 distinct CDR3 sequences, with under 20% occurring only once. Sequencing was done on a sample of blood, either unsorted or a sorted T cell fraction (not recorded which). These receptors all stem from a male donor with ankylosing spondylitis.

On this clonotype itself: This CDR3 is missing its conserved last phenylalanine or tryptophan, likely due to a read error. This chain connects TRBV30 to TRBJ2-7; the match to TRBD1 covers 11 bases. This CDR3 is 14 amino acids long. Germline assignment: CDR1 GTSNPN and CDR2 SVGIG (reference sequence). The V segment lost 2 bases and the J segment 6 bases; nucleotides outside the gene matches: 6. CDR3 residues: CAWSTRTGGSEQYI. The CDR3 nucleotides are TGTGCCTGGAGTACCCGGACAGGGGGCTCCGAGCAGTACATC.

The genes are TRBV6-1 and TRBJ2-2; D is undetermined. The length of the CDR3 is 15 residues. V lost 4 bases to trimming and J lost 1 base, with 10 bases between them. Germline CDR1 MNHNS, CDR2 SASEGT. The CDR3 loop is CASSVESVNTGELFF. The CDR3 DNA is TGTGCCAGCAGTGTAGAGTCAGTGAACACCGGGGAGCTGTTTTTT.

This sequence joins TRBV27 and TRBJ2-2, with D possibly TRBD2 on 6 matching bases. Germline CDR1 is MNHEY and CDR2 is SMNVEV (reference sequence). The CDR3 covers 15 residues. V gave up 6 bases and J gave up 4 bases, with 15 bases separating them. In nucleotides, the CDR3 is TGTGCCAGCAGCAAGGGACTCTACTCCACCGGGGAGCTGTTTTTT. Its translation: CASSKGLYSTGELFF.

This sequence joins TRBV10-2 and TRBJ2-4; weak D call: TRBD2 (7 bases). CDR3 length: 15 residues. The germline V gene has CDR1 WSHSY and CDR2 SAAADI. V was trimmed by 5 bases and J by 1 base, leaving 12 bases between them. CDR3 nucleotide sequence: TGCGCCAGCAGTAGGGGGGGGGCCGCCAAAAACATTCAGTACTTC. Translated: CASSRGGAAKNIQYF.

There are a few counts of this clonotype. CDR3: CASSFGQGYSGELFF. CDR3 DNA: TGTGCCAGCAGCTTTGGACAGGGTTACTCCGGGGAGCTGTTTTTT. This sequence joins TRBV7-2 and TRBJ2-2, with 8 bases matching TRBD1. The CDR3 runs 15 residues. V lost 3 bases, J lost 6 bases, and 6 bases stayed unmatched. From germline, CDR1 is SGHTA and CDR2 FQGNSA. The full variable domain, rest sourced from reference TRBV7-2 and TRBJ2-2, is GAGVSQSPSNKVTEKGKDVELRCDPISGHTALYWYRQSLGQGLEFLIYFQGNSAPDKSGLPSDRFSAERTGGSVSTLTIQRTQQEDSAVYLCASSFGQGYSGELFFGEGSRLTVL.

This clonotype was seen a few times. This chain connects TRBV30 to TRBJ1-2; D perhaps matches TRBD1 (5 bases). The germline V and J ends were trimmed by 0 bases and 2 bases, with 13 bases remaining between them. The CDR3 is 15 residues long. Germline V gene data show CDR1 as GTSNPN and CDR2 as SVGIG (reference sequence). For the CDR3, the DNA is TGTGCCTGGAGTGTTGGGCAGGGAAACAACTATGGCTACACCTTC. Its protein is CAWSVGQGNNYGYTF.

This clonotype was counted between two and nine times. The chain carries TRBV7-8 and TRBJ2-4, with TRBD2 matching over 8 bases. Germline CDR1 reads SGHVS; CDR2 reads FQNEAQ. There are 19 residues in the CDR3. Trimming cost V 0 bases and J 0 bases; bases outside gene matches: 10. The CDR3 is CASSLAGLVSLGAKNIQYF. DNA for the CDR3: TGTGCCAGCAGCTTAGCGGGACTAGTATCCCTAGGAGCCAAAAACATTCAGTACTTC.

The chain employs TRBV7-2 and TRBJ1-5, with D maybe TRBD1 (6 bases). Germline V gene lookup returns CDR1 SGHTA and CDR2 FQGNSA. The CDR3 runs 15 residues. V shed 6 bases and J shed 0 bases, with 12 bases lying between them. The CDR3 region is CASSHTGYSNQPQHF. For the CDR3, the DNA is TGTGCCAGCAGTCATACAGGGTATAGCAATCAGCCCCAGCATTTT.

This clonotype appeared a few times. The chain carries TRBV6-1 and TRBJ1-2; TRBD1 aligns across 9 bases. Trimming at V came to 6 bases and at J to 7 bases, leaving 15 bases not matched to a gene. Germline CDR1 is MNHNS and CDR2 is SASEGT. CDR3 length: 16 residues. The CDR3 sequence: CASSSGQGRWILGYTF. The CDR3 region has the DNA TGTGCCAGCAGCTCCGGACAGGGGAGGTGGATTCTTGGCTACACCTTC.

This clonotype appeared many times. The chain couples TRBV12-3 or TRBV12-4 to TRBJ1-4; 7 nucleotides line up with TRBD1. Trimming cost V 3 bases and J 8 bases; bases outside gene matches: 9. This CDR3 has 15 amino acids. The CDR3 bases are TGTGCCAGCAGTTTGTTGAAGGGGGCGCGGGAAAAACTGTTTTTT. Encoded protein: CASSLLKGAREKLFF.

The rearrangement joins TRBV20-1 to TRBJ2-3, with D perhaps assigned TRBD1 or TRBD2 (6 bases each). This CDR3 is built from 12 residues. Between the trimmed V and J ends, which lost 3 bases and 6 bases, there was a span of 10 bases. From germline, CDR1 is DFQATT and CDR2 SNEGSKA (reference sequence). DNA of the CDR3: TGCAGTGCTAGTGGAGGGGGGGATACGCAGTATTTT. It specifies CSASGGGDTQYF.

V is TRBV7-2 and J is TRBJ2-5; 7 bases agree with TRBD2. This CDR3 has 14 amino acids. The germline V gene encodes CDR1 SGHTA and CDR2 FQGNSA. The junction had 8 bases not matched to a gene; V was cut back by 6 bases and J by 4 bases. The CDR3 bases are TGTGCCAGCAGGCGGACTAGGGCAGGAGAGACCCAGTACTTC. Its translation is CASRRTRAGETQYF.

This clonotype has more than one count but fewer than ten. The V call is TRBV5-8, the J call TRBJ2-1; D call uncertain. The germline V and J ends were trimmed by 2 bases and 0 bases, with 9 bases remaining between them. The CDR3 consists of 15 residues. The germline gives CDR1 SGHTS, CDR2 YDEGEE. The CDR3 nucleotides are TGTGCCAGCAGCTTAGGGCTAAGCTCCTACAATGAGCAGTTCTTC. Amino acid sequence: CASSLGLSSYNEQFF.

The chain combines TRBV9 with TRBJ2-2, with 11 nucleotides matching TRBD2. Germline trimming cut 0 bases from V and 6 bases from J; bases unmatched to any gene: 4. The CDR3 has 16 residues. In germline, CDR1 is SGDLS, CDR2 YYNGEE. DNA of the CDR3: TGTGCCAGCAGCGTAGGGACTAGCGGGCGGTCCGGGGAGCTGTTTTTT. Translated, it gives CASSVGTSGRSGELFF.

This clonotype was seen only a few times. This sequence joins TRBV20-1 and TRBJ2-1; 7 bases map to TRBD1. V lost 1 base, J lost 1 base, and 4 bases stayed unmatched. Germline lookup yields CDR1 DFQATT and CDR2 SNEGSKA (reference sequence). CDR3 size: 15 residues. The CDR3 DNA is TGCAGTGCTAGAGTGGGCAGGGGGTCCTACAATGAGCAGTTCTTC. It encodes CSARVGRGSYNEQFF.

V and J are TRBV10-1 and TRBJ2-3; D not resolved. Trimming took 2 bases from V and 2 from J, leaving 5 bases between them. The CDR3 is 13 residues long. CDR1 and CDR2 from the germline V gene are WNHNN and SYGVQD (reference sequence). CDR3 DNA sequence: TGCGCCAGCAGTGAGCCCTTCACAGATACGCAGTATTTT. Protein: CASSEPFTDTQYF.

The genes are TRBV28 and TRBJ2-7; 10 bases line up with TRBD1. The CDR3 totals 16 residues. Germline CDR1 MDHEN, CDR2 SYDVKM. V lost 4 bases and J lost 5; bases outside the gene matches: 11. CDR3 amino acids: CASSSSGTGVRDEQYF. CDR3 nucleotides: TGTGCCAGCAGTTCTTCCGGGACAGGGGTAAGGGACGAGCAGTACTTC.

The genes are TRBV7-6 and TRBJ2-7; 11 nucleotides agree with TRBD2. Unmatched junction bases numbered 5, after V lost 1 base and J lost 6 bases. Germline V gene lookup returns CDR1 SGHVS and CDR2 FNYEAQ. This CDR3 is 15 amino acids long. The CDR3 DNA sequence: TGTGCCAGCAGCTTAGTTGCACTAGCGGGAGTCGAGCAGTACTTC. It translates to CASSLVALAGVEQYF.

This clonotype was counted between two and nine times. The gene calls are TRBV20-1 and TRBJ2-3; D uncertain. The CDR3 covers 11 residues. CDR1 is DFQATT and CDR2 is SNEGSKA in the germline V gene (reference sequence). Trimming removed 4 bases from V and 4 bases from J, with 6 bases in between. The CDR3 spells CSATLPDTQYF. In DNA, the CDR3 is TGCAGTGCTACTCTACCAGATACGCAGTATTTT.

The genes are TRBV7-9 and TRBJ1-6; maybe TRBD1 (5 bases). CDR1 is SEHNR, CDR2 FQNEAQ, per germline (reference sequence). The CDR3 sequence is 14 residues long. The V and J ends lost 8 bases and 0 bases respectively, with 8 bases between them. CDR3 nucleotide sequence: TGTGCCAGCGGGGGGAGCTCCTATAATTCACCCCTCCACTTT. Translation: CASGGSSYNSPLHF.

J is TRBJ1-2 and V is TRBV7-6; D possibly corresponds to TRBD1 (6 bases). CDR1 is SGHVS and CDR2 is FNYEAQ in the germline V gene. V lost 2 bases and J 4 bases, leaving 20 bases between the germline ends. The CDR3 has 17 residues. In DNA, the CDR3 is TGTGCCAGCAGCTTAACCCACACCTCAGGGGCAACCTATGGCTACACCTTC. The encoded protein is CASSLTHTSGATYGYTF.

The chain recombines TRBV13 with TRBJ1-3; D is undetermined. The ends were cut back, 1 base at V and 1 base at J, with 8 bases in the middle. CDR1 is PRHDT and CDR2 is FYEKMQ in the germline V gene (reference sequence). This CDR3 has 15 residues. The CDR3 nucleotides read TGTGCCAGCAGCTTAGAAGGCCCGTCTGGAAACACCATATATTTT. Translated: CASSLEGPSGNTIYF.

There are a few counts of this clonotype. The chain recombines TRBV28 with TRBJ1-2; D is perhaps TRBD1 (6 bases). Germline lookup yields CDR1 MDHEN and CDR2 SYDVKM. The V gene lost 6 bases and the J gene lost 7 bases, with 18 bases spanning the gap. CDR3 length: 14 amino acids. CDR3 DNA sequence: TGTGCCAGCAGCCGCCAAACAGGGTATAGTGGCTACACCTTC. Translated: CASSRQTGYSGYTF.

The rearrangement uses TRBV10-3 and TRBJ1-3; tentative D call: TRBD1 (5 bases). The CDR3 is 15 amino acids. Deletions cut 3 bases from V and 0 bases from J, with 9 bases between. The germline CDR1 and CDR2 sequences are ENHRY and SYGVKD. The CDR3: CAISDRVHSGNTIYF. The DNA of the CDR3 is TGTGCCATCAGTGACAGGGTACACTCTGGAAACACCATATATTTT.

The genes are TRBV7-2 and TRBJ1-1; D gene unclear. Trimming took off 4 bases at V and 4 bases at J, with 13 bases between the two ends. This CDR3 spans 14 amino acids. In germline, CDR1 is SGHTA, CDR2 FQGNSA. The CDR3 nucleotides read TGTGCCAGCAGCTACGTCGCTTGGGGCACTGAAGCTTTCTTT. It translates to CASSYVAWGTEAFF. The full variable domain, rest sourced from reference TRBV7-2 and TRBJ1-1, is GAGVSQSPSNKVTEKGKDVELRCDPISGHTALYWYRQSLGQGLEFLIYFQGNSAPDKSGLPSDRFSAERTGGSVSTLTIQRTQQEDSAVYLCASSYVAWGTEAFFGQGTRLTVV.